The present TCR beta chain was sequenced within a study of shared clonotypes between healthy human individuals. PCR replicates performed on unsorted PBMC used around 310 ng DNA, around 28,000 T cell genomes. Sequencing used immunoSEQ multiplex PCR; TCRdb keeps in-frame clones, though not all of them. This sample has about half a million clones, with roughly 80% found just once. Germline V gives CDR1 SQVTM, CDR2 ANQGSEA. Trimming removed 6 bases at V and 0 bases at J, with 16 bases between. CDR3 length equals 15 residues. The receptor comes from a woman between 40 and 50 years old in good health. Some clones in this sample may be carry-over from other donors' samples. V is TRBV29-1 and J is TRBJ2-3; a weak D match, TRBD2 (6 bases). Input material: PBMCs. This CDR3 is CSVEGGTSSTDTQYF. The CDR3 region has the DNA TGCAGCGTGGAGGGTGGGACTTCTAGCACAGATACGCAGTATTTT.